These 22 T cell receptor beta chains were sequenced from one sample in a study of low-dose radiotherapy and immunotherapy resistance in tumors. Time point defined: after trial treatment. As for treatment: LDRT plus nivolumab, ipilimumab, low-dose cyclophosphamide and aspirin (RACIN trial). TCRs were put through approximately 20 PCR cycles of amplification with Phusion. A constant-region primer and the V-primer adapter served as the primer pair. MiXCR, run by TCRdb on the reads, gives a single entry per CDR3 protein. The sample gives roughly 48,000 distinct CDR3 sequences, around 35% of which show up once; less than 9.5% is in the top ten. Material: PBMCs, obtained after low-dose radiotherapy plus immunotherapy. The origin of the receptors is a male donor with rectosigmoid adenocarcinoma.

The chain has TRBV6-2 or TRBV6-3 and TRBJ2-7; TRBD2 matches 9 bases. The CDR3 runs 15 residues. Losses at the gene ends were 6 bases for V and 4 bases for J; bases not matched to a gene: 10. The germline V gene encodes CDR1 MNHEY and CDR2 SVGEGT. The CDR3 loop reads CASSEGLAIVYEQYF. For the CDR3, the DNA is TGTGCCAGCAGCGAGGGACTAGCAATCGTTTACGAGCAGTACTTC.

The rearrangement uses TRBV15 and TRBJ1-1, with D uncertain. The CDR3 loop spans 13 amino acids. Germline V gene lookup returns CDR1 LNHNV and CDR2 YYDKDF (reference sequence). Trimming took off 3 bases at V and 0 bases at J, with 5 bases between the two ends. CDR3 residues: CATSSAVNTEAFF. The CDR3 DNA reads as TGTGCCACCAGCAGCGCAGTGAACACTGAAGCTTTCTTT.

There are many counts of this clonotype. V usage is TRBV2 and J usage is TRBJ1-1, with 11 bases aligning to TRBD1. CDR1 SNHLY and CDR2 FYNNEI come from the germline V gene. The CDR3 length is 15 residues. V lost 4 bases, J lost 4 bases, and 5 bases stayed unmatched. Written as DNA, the CDR3 is TGTGCCAGCAGTGGGTGGACAGGGGGCGTCACTGAAGCTTTCTTT. Its translation is CASSGWTGGVTEAFF.

The chain carries TRBV28 and TRBJ1-5; D might be TRBD1 (5 bases). The ends were cut back, 5 bases at V and 1 base at J, with 15 bases in the middle. Germline V gives CDR1 MDHEN, CDR2 SYDVKM. The CDR3 has 16 amino acids. The CDR3 DNA follows: TGTGCCAGCAGTCCCCCGGTCCGGGGCAGCAATCAGCCCCAGCATTTT. Translated: CASSPPVRGSNQPQHF.

Of note for this clonotype: It is likely a read error: a sequence one base away is far more abundant. The V call is TRBV6-1, the J call TRBJ1-5, with 7 nucleotides matching TRBD1. Germline-derived CDR1 and CDR2 are MNHNS and SASEGT. The CDR3 runs to 13 residues. The CDR3: CASSLTGNQPEHF. The CDR3 DNA reads TGTGCCAGCAGTTTGACAGGGAATCAGCCCGAGCATTTT.

The rearrangement joins TRBV7-9 to TRBJ2-1; 10 bases align to TRBD1. Per the germline V gene, CDR1 is SEHNR and CDR2 is FQNEAQ (reference sequence). V shed 6 bases, J shed 6 bases, and the junction held 8 bases outside the gene matches. The CDR3 has 15 amino acids. CDR3 sequence: CASRSGTGALNEQFF. Written as DNA, the CDR3 is TGTGCCAGCAGATCCGGGACAGGGGCCCTCAATGAGCAGTTCTTC.

This clonotype was observed at least ten times. The chain is built from TRBV20-1 and TRBJ2-4; D unclear. CDR1 DFQATT and CDR2 SNEGSKA come from the germline V gene (reference sequence). The CDR3 has 14 amino acids. Trimming shortened V by 6 bases and J by 6 bases, and 18 bases separated the two germline ends. CDR3 coding DNA: TGCAGTGCCCTGGGGTCTGGGGTTGGAAACATTCAGTACTTC. It translates to CSALGSGVGNIQYF.

This clonotype came up a few times. The chain joins TRBV6-1 to TRBJ1-2, with D maybe TRBD1 (5 bases). The V end lost 6 bases, the J end lost 3 bases, and 11 bases lay between the germline ends. Germline assignment: CDR1 MNHNS and CDR2 SASEGT. The CDR3 has 13 residues. The CDR3 DNA is TGTGCCAGCAGACCCGGGACGGACTATGGCTACACCTTC. Its protein is CASRPGTDYGYTF.

The chain joins TRBV23-1 to TRBJ1-5; D perhaps matches TRBD1 (6 bases). TRBV23-1 is given ORF status, its function remaining uncertain. With 2 bases removed from V and 2 bases from J, the gap between germline ends came to 10 bases. CDR3 length equals 15 residues. The chain's CDR3 is CASSQVGAGNQPQHF. Here the CDR3 DNA reads TGCGCCAGCAGTCAAGTGGGGGCCGGCAATCAGCCCCAGCATTTT.

About this clonotype: A read error likely explains this, since a far larger clone differs by one base. The chain recombines TRBV28 with TRBJ2-1, with 9 bases aligning to TRBD2. CDR1 MDHEN and CDR2 SYDVKM come from the germline V gene. V dropped 11 bases and J dropped 10; count of bases not matched to a gene: 18. CDR3 length: 15 residues. CDR3 in DNA: TGTGCCTCCTGCGGGGGGGCCGATGCCCTCTACGAGCAGTTCTTC. It encodes CASCGGADALYEQFF.

The chain's CDR3 is CSVGEETQYF. The DNA for the CDR3 is TGCAGCGTTGGGGAAGAGACCCAGTACTTC. This rearrangement joins TRBV29-1 to TRBJ2-5; D remains unclear. The CDR3 runs 10 residues. Germline lookup yields CDR1 SQVTM and CDR2 ANQGSEA. Trimming pared 4 bases from V and 3 bases from J, leaving 3 bases between.

This clonotype has just a few counts. Given a much more abundant clone one base away, this may be a read error. The CDR3 end shows no conserved phenylalanine or tryptophan, and so a read error is likely. The V and J genes are TRBV20-1 and TRBJ1-2; D ambiguous. Trimming stripped 5 bases from V and 4 bases from J, with 26 bases between. The CDR3 totals 17 residues. The V gene's germline CDR1 is DFQATT and CDR2 SNEGSKA (reference sequence). This CDR3 is CSAESNLLGPTFYGYTC. The CDR3, as DNA: TGCAGTGCTGAGTCCAACCTCTTGGGCCCAACCTTCTATGGCTACACCTGC.

This clonotype appeared once. A read error is likely here: a far larger clone is one base away. The chain combines TRBV14 with TRBJ2-7; D is uncertain. The J call may be faulty, since TRBJ2-1 better matches the DNA end. The CDR3 loop spans 15 amino acids. The germline gives CDR1 SGHDN, CDR2 FVKESK. CDR3 coding DNA: TGTGCCAGCAGCCAAGGCGTCTTGCGGTGGTATGAGCAGTTCTTC. Its translation: CASSQGVLRWYEQFF.

The sample holds many counts of this clonotype. V usage is TRBV6-2 or TRBV6-3 and J usage is TRBJ1-6; D remains ambiguous. Trimming cost V 5 bases and J 7 bases, with 9 bases left between them. The CDR3 totals 13 residues. Germline values: CDR1 MNHEY, CDR2 SVGEGT. The CDR3: CASSENGNSPLHF. In nucleotides, the CDR3 is TGTGCCAGCAGTGAAAATGGCAATTCACCCCTCCACTTT.

This clonotype was seen ten or more times. The J gene is TRBJ1-5, the V gene TRBV6-2 or TRBV6-3; no clear D gene. CDR1 is MNHEY and CDR2 is SVGEGT in the germline V gene. The CDR3 runs 14 residues. The V gene lost 0 bases and the J gene lost 4 bases, with 7 bases spanning the gap. CDR3 region: CASSYSGRNQPQHF. Written as DNA, the CDR3 is TGTGCCAGCAGTTACTCAGGTCGAAATCAGCCCCAGCATTTT.

The chain employs TRBV20-1 and TRBJ2-1; 7 bases agree with TRBD2. The CDR3 totals 16 residues. Germline values: CDR1 DFQATT, CDR2 SNEGSKA (reference sequence). V lost 2 bases, J lost 0 bases, and 7 bases stayed unmatched. The CDR3 region is CSARPASGSSYNEQFF. The DNA for the CDR3 is TGCAGTGCTAGACCTGCTAGCGGAAGCTCCTACAATGAGCAGTTCTTC.

The rearrangement links TRBV6-2 or TRBV6-3 to TRBJ2-7; 7 nucleotides line up with TRBD2. The V segment lost 2 bases and the J segment 2 bases; nucleotides outside the gene matches: 6. This CDR3 region has 15 residues. Germline-derived CDR1 and CDR2 are MNHEY and SVGEGT. Here the CDR3 DNA reads TGTGCCAGCAGTTACATGAGAGCGGGGCCCTACGAGCAGTACTTC. Its protein product is CASSYMRAGPYEQYF.

V gene TRBV11-2 combines with J gene TRBJ1-1, with D uncertain. Trimming pared 4 bases from V and 0 bases from J, leaving 12 bases between. CDR1 is SGHAT and CDR2 is FQNNGV in the germline V gene. The CDR3 is 15 residues long. The CDR3 sequence is CASSWDATMNTEAFF. CDR3 nucleotides: TGTGCCAGCAGCTGGGATGCAACCATGAACACTGAAGCTTTCTTT.

Ten or more counts support this clonotype. V usage is TRBV9 and J usage is TRBJ2-7; TRBD1 might be the D (6 bases). Germline V CDR1 and CDR2: SGDLS, YYNGEE. Trimming took off 2 bases at V and 2 bases at J, with 11 bases between the two ends. This CDR3 comprises 14 residues. The CDR3 region is CASSVGTPPYEQYF. Written as DNA, the CDR3 is TGTGCCAGCAGCGTCGGGACACCGCCCTACGAGCAGTACTTC.

This clonotype is deemed medium-sized. The rearrangement joins TRBV20-1 to TRBJ2-5; D possibly uses TRBD1 or TRBD2 (5 bases each). Trimming cost V 0 bases and J 5 bases, with 19 bases left between them. The germline gives CDR1 DFQATT, CDR2 SNEGSKA (reference sequence). The CDR3 has 16 amino acids. The CDR3 is CSARDIRVGDVETQYF. CDR3 DNA: TGCAGTGCTAGAGATATCAGGGTAGGGGACGTGGAGACCCAGTACTTC.

This clonotype was detected a few times. The rearrangement joins TRBV10-1 to TRBJ2-3; unclear D gene. This CDR3 contains 14 residues. Trimming removed 2 bases at V and 0 bases at J, with 6 bases between. CDR1 is WNHNN and CDR2 is SYGVQD in the germline V gene (reference sequence). The CDR3 loop is CASSEGPSTDTQYF. The CDR3 coding sequence is TGCGCCAGCAGTGAGGGTCCTAGCACAGATACGCAGTATTTT.

The V gene is TRBV4-2, the J gene TRBJ1-3; 7 bases line up with TRBD1. The J segment lost 7 bases and the V segment lost 3 bases, leaving 9 bases of the junction unmatched. CDR1 and CDR2 from the germline V gene are LGHNA and YNFKEQ. CDR3 size: 15 residues. CDR3 protein: CASSQNGQVENTIYF. CDR3 DNA sequence: TGTGCCAGCAGCCAGAATGGACAGGTAGAGAACACCATATATTTT.